These 7 T cell receptor beta chains were sequenced from one sample in a study of blood T cell repertoires in COVID-19. The method was immunoSEQ multiplex PCR; TCRdb's version includes in-frame clones alone and lacks a portion of them. This sample has fewer than 75,000 clones, with 80% to 85% found just once. Sequenced material: peripheral blood. The receptors come from a human donor in a cohort sampled during active COVID-19.

CDR3: CASSQPDRANYGYTF. Here the CDR3 DNA reads TGTGCCAGCAGCCAGCCGGACAGGGCTAACTATGGCTACACCTTC. V gene TRBV7-2 combines with J gene TRBJ1-2; 8 bases are shared with TRBD1. V dropped 5 bases and J dropped 0; count of bases not matched to a gene: 5. Germline-derived CDR1 and CDR2 are SGHTA and FQGNSA. The CDR3 runs to 15 residues.

This rearrangement joins TRBV6-1 to TRBJ2-1, with a weak D call TRBD1 (5 bases). Germline lookup yields CDR1 MNHNS and CDR2 SASEGT. CDR3 length: 17 residues. V was cut by 0 bases and J by 6 bases, with 18 bases left in between. The DNA of the CDR3 is TGTGCCAGCAGTGAAGCGCTAGGGGCAGGAAGTTTCAATGAGCAGTTCTTC. This codes for CASSEALGAGSFNEQFF.

V and J are TRBV19 and TRBJ2-7; possible D gene TRBD1, 6 bases. This CDR3 contains 14 residues. The V end lost 6 bases, the J end lost 4 bases, and 16 bases lay between the germline ends. Germline lookup yields CDR1 LNHDA and CDR2 SQIVND (reference sequence). The CDR3 nucleotides read TGTGCCAGTAGCCCGTCGGGACAATGGTACGAGCAGTACTTC. This encodes CASSPSGQWYEQYF.

The gene calls are TRBV28 and TRBJ1-4; weak D call: TRBD1 (6 bases). The CDR3 sequence is 18 residues long. Germline values: CDR1 MDHEN, CDR2 SYDVKM. The germline V and J ends were trimmed by 2 bases and 0 bases, with 16 bases remaining between them. CDR3 DNA: TGTGCCAGCAGTTTACCCCAGGGGCTCTCTACAACTAATGAAAAACTGTTTTTT. It specifies CASSLPQGLSTTNEKLFF.

The chain carries TRBV9 and TRBJ2-1, with a possible D match to TRBD2 (6 bases). Germline V CDR1 and CDR2: SGDLS, YYNGEE. V gave up 1 base and J gave up 5 bases, with 13 bases separating them. This CDR3 comprises 15 residues. The CDR3 bases are TGTGCCAGCAGCGTAATCCTGGGGGGACACAATGAGCAGTTCTTC. Encoded protein: CASSVILGGHNEQFF.

This clone was counted a single time. This rearrangement joins TRBV9 to TRBJ2-6, with a weak D call TRBD2 (5 bases). Germline V lookup: CDR1 SGDLS, CDR2 YYNGEE. Trimming took off 0 bases at V and 4 bases at J, with 11 bases between the two ends. This CDR3 comprises 16 residues. The CDR3 bases are TGTGCCAGCAGCGTAGGAAGGGAGCGGGGGGCCAACGTCCTGACTTTC. Amino acid sequence: CASSVGRERGANVLTF.

The V and J genes are TRBV4-1 and TRBJ2-3, with 10 bases aligning to TRBD2. The trim removed 2 bases at V and 2 bases at J, leaving 4 bases unmatched. Looked up from germline, CDR1 is MGHRA and CDR2 is YSYEKL. CDR3 length: 16 residues. For the CDR3, the DNA is TGCGCCAGCAGCCAAAGTAGCGGGGGGACCACAGATACGCAGTATTTT. Its translation: CASSQSSGGTTDTQYF.